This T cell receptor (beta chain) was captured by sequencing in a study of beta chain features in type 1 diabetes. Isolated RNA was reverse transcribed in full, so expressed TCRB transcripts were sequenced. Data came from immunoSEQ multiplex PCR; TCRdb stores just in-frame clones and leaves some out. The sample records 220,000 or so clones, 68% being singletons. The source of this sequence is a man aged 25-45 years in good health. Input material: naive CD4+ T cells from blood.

Here the CDR3 DNA reads TGTGCCAGCAGCCACCGAACAGGGGGCAATGGAAACACCATATATTTT. Translated: CASSHRTGGNGNTIYF. The chain is built from TRBV14 and TRBJ1-3, with 9 bases matching TRBD1. This CDR3 is built from 16 residues. The V gene end was trimmed by 3 bases and the J gene end by 3 bases; junction bases not matched to a gene: 6. The germline V gene has CDR1 SGHDN and CDR2 FVKESK.